This is a list of T cell receptor beta chains from one sample in a study of blood T cell repertoires in COVID-19. The repertoire was sequenced with immunoSEQ multiplex PCR; TCRdb's copy has only in-frame clones and lacks some. The data contain under 250,000 clones, 80% to 90% of them singletons. Sequenced sample: peripheral blood. The receptors stem from a man aged 40-55 years with active or convalescent COVID-19. Both conserved end residues are part of each CDR3. D genes are given only for firm matches. A row's size may be missing; if present it is once, few, many or a size class.

D gene,J gene,clone size,V gene,CDR3 DNA,CDR3 protein
TRBD2,TRBJ2-7,NA,TRBV4-3,TGCGCCAGCAGCCAAGATCTGGCTAGCGGGGAGCAGCAGTACTTC,CASSQDLASGEQQYF
NA,TRBJ2-3,once,TRBV28,TGTGCCAGCAGCTCGGGGGACAGACGAACAGATACGCAGTATTTT,CASSSGDRRTDTQYF
NA,TRBJ1-2,NA,TRBV18,TGTGCCAGCTCACCACCCACACAGCCTAACTATGGCTACACCTTC,CASSPPTQPNYGYTF
NA,TRBJ2-5,NA,TRBV21-1,TGTGCCAGCAGCAAAAAGGGAGGGGTGCGCGAGACCCAGTACTTC,CASSKKGGVRETQYF
NA,TRBJ1-4,NA,TRBV3-1/TRBV3-2,TGTGCCAGCAGCCCCGAAGAGGGGGTTTCGGAAAAACTGTTTTTT,CASSPEEGVSEKLFF
NA,TRBJ2-3,NA,TRBV2,TGTGCCAGCACGTCTAGTTCCGATACGCAGTATTTT,CASTSSSDTQYF
TRBD1,TRBJ1-6,once,TRBV7-9,TGTGCCAGCAGCGCGGACAGGGACTCACCCCTCCACTTT,CASSADRDSPLHF
NA,TRBJ1-4,NA,TRBV3-1/TRBV3-2,TGTGCCAGCAGCCAAGGGGGACTTGAAAAACTGTTTTTT,CASSQGGLEKLFF
TRBD1,TRBJ1-5,NA,TRBV7-8,TGTGCCAGCAGCTTAGAGGGACAGGGCACCAGGTCGCCCCAGCATTTT,CASSLEGQGTRSPQHF
NA,TRBJ1-6,NA,TRBV19,TGTGCCAGTAGTACCAGGGGAGTCGATTCACCCCTCCACTTT,CASSTRGVDSPLHF
NA,TRBJ1-2,NA,TRBV30,TGTGCCTGGAACCAGGGCAGCTATGGCTACACCTTC,CAWNQGSYGYTF
NA,TRBJ1-1,few,TRBV21-1,TGTGCCAGCAGCAAAGGGACAGATGTTGGGGACACTGAAGCTTTCTTT,CASSKGTDVGDTEAFF
TRBD1,TRBJ1-5,NA,TRBV6-2/TRBV6-3,TGTGCCAGCAGTCCAAGGGACAGGAAATCAGCCTTCGGCAATCAGCCCCAGCATTTT,CASSPRDRKSAFGNQPQHF
NA,TRBJ1-1,NA,TRBV6-5,TGTGCCAGCAGCTCCCAGACAGGATGGACTGAAGCTTTCTTT,CASSSQTGWTEAFF
TRBD1,TRBJ2-3,NA,TRBV5-1,TGCGCCAGCAGCTCGGGACAGTTCACAGATACGCAGTATTTT,CASSSGQFTDTQYF
NA,TRBJ2-4,NA,TRBV6-1,TGTGCCAGCAGTGAAAAACAGTCGGCAAAAAACATTCAGTACTTC,CASSEKQSAKNIQYF
TRBD1,TRBJ1-2,NA,TRBV18,TGTGCCAGCTCACCGGGACAGACTAACTATGGCTACACCTTC,CASSPGQTNYGYTF
TRBD2,TRBJ2-3,NA,TRBV10-3,TGTGCCATCAGTCTTTCGGCTAGCGGGGAAACAGATACGCAGTATTTT,CAISLSASGETDTQYF
TRBD1,TRBJ2-5,once,TRBV6-5,TGTGCCAGCAGTCACCGGGACAGGGAAGGGACCCAGTACTTC,CASSHRDREGTQYF
NA,TRBJ1-2,once,TRBV24-1,TGTGCCACGTCAGGGCCCAACTATGGCTACACCTTC,CATSGPNYGYTF
NA,TRBJ2-7,NA,TRBV5-5,TGTGCCAGCAGCTTCCGGGACGGGGGCTCCTACGAGCAGTACTTC,CASSFRDGGSYEQYF
NA,TRBJ2-2,NA,TRBV6-5,TGTGCCAGCAGTTACTGGTGGGGTGAAGCGGCCGGGGAGCTGTTTTTT,CASSYWWGEAAGELFF
TRBD1,TRBJ2-6,NA,TRBV7-2,TGTGCCAGCAGTTACAGGGGCTCTGGGGCCAACGTCCTGACTTTC,CASSYRGSGANVLTF
NA,TRBJ2-1,NA,TRBV6-1,TGTGCCAGCAGTGAAGTCCGGGACACTTACAATGAGCAGTTCTTC,CASSEVRDTYNEQFF
NA,TRBJ1-5,NA,TRBV6-5,TGTGCCAGCCTTCGCGGGCTAGGAGACCAGCCCCAGCATTTT,CASLRGLGDQPQHF
NA,TRBJ1-5,NA,TRBV7-2,TGTGCCAGCAGCTTTTATACAGGAAGTAGCAATCAGCCCCAGCATTTT,CASSFYTGSSNQPQHF
NA,TRBJ2-4,NA,TRBV7-5,TGTGTCAGAAGCCGCGGACAGGGAGGGACCAAAAACATTCAGTACTTC,CVRSRGQGGTKNIQYF
TRBD2,TRBJ2-1,NA,TRBV11-3,TGTGCCAGCAGTCCACTCATAGCGGGAGGGGATGAGCAGTTCTTC,CASSPLIAGGDEQFF
NA,TRBJ1-4,NA,TRBV9,TGTGCCAGCAGCGTAGGAGGGGGATTTAATGAAAAACTGTTTTTT,CASSVGGGFNEKLFF
NA,TRBJ2-3,NA,TRBV5-5,TGTGCCAGCAGCTTTAACGGGATGGCAGATACGCAGTATTTT,CASSFNGMADTQYF
NA,TRBJ1-2,NA,TRBV25-1,TGTGCCAGCAGTGACGAACAAAACTATGGCTACACCTTC,CASSDEQNYGYTF
NA,TRBJ1-4,once,TRBV7-2,TGTGCCAGCAGCCGGGTACAGGGCGAAAAACTGTTTTTT,CASSRVQGEKLFF
NA,TRBJ1-2,NA,TRBV6-5,TGTGCCAGCAGAGTTGGACAGTACTATGGTTACACCTTC,CASRVGQYYGYTF
TRBD1,TRBJ1-2,NA,TRBV15,TGTGCCACCAGAAGGGACAGGGGCAACTATGGCTACACCTTC,CATRRDRGNYGYTF
TRBD2,TRBJ2-2,NA,TRBV4-3,TGCGCCAGCAGCCAAGATTACCAGCGGGGGGCCTACACCGGGGAGCTGTTTTTT,CASSQDYQRGAYTGELFF
TRBD2,TRBJ2-1,NA,TRBV2,TGTGCCAGCAAGGAGGTCCTCCTGGGCGGGGGTTCCTACAATGAGCAGTTCTTC,CASKEVLLGGGSYNEQFF
TRBD1,TRBJ1-5,NA,TRBV24-1,TGTGCCACCTTGAAGGACAGGGAATGTCAGCCCCAGCATTTT,CATLKDRECQPQHF
NA,TRBJ1-4,NA,TRBV14,TGTGCCAGCAGCCGGGGGCTCAATGAAAAACTGTTTTTT,CASSRGLNEKLFF
NA,TRBJ1-3,NA,TRBV7-9,TGTGCCAGCAGCTTAGGAGGGATTAAGGACACCATATATTTT,CASSLGGIKDTIYF
NA,TRBJ1-4,NA,TRBV19,TGTGCCAGTAGTATACAGGGGAATGAAAAACTGTTTTTT,CASSIQGNEKLFF
NA,TRBJ1-1,NA,TRBV24-1,TGTGCCACCAGTGATTTGCCAGACAGCCACGGACGCGCTTTCTTT,CATSDLPDSHGRAFF